This T cell receptor (beta chain) was recorded in a study of PD-L1 blockade in urothelial cancer. Study details: About 90% of the roughly 29 patients were men whose urothelial cancer was bladder-origin. Study outcomes and limitations: For durable-benefit patients, tumor-associated blood clones expanded more at 3 weeks.

This clone appeared once. Its antigen is not known. Method: immunoSEQ multiplex PCR; TCRdb's copy keeps in-frame clones and lacks some. This sample yields tens of thousands of clones, of which roughly four fifths are seen a single time; around 2.9% belongs to the top ten. Patient disease was locally advanced or metastatic urothelial carcinoma. Each individual provided 1 to 8 samples (taken pretreatment and on-treatment). The source material was PBMCs, sampled around atezolizumab (anti-PD-L1) treatment. This sequence was found in a man between 70 and 80 years old with urothelial cancer.

The CDR3 here is CAISVSSGGVDTQYF. The CDR3 region has the DNA TGTGCCATCAGTGTTTCTAGCGGGGGGGTTGATACGCAGTATTTT. The chain couples TRBV10-3 to TRBJ2-3; TRBD2 matches at 12 bases. The V gene end was trimmed by 4 bases and the J gene end by 6 bases; junction bases not matched to a gene: 5. CDR1 is ENHRY and CDR2 is SYGVKD in the germline V gene. The CDR3 is made up of 15 amino acids.